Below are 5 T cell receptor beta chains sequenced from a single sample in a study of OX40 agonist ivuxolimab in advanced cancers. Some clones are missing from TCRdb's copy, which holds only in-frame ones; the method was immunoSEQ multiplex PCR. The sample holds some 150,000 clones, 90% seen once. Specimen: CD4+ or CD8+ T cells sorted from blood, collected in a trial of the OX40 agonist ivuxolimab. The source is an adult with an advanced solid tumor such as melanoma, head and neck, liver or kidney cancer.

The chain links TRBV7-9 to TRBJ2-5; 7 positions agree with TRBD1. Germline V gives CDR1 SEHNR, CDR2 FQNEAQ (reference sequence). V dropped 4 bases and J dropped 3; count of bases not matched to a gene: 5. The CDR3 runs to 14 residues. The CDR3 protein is CASSSPTGKETQYF. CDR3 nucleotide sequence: TGTGCCAGCAGCTCTCCGACAGGGAAAGAGACCCAGTACTTC.

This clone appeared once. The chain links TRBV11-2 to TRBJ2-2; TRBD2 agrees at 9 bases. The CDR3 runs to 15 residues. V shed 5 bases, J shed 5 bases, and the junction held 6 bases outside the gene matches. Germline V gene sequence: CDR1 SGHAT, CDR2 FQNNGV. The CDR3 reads CASSLSGSRTGELFF. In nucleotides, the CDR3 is TGTGCCAGCAGCCTTAGCGGGAGTCGAACCGGGGAGCTGTTTTTT.

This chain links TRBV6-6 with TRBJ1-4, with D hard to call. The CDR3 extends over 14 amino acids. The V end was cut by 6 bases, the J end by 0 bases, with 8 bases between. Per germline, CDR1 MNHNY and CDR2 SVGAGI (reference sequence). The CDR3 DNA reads TGTGCCAGCAGCCCGGCAGCAACTAATGAAAAACTGTTTTTT. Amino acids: CASSPAATNEKLFF.

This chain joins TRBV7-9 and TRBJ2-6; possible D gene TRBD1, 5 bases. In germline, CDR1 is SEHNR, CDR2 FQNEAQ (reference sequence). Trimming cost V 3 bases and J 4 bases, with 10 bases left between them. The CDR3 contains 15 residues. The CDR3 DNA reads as TGTGCCAGCAGCTTCAGGGTTGGCGGGGCCAACGTCCTGACTTTC. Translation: CASSFRVGGANVLTF.

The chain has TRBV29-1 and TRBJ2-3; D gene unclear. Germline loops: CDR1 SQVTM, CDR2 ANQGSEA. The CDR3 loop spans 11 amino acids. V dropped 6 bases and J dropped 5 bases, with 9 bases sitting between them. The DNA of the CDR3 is TGCAGCGTACTCCCCCAAGATACGCAGTATTTT. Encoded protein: CSVLPQDTQYF.